Included here is one TCR beta chain sequence, with context. The same CDR3 also results from other DNA sequences found in this sample. This entry is derived from a study of blood T cell repertoires in COVID-19. As for the study in general: The cDNA or gDNA used as material had been derived from T cells, B-cell-depleted T cells, or PBMCs.

The authors' processing: Amplification from reference gene primers served as the basis for estimated nucleated cell counts. The method was immunoSEQ multiplex PCR; TCRdb's version includes in-frame clones alone and lacks a portion of them. V, J and clone size are taken as reported in that table, and D and trimming were inferred from the DNA itself. The data hold more than 95,000 clones, with nearly 90% observed a single time. CDR1 is SGHRS, CDR2 YFSETQ, per germline. This CDR3 region has 15 residues. The trim removed 1 base at V and 4 bases at J, leaving 4 bases unmatched. Sequenced input: peripheral blood. This TCR came from a man aged 50 or older in a cohort sampled during active COVID-19. J is TRBJ1-1 and V is TRBV5-1, with 10 bases identical to TRBD1. The CDR3 here is CASSLMGTGVTEAFF. CDR3 DNA sequence: TGCGCCAGCAGCTTGATGGGGACAGGGGTCACTGAAGCTTTCTTT.